The 3 T cell receptor beta chains reported below all come from one sample, sequenced in a study of follicular helper T cells after annual influenza vaccination. Repertoires were generated with immunoSEQ multiplex PCR, while TCRdb's copy carries only in-frame clones and drops some. The sample lists some 5,000 clones; about four fifths were seen once. Time point of the sample: 2015-2016 season, 7 days after influenza vaccination. The sequencing used CXCR5+ CD38- circulating T follicular helper cells from blood, collected 7 days after influenza vaccination. Specified subset: circulating Tfh, non-naive CD4+CXCR5+PD-1+ (ICOS+CD38+ or ICOS-CD38-). Receptors were obtained from an adult who received the influenza vaccine.

The V call is TRBV28, the J call TRBJ1-1, with D possibly matching TRBD1 (5 bases). Looked up from germline, CDR1 is MDHEN and CDR2 is SYDVKM. CDR3 length: 14 residues. V was shortened by 10 bases and J by 1 base, with 16 bases between the two germline ends. CDR3 nucleotide sequence: TGTGCCACCGGGGGTGGGCTTTCGAACACTGAAGCTTTCTTT. Its translation is CATGGGLSNTEAFF.

V is TRBV5-6 and J is TRBJ2-7; perhaps TRBD2 as D (7 bases). The CDR3 length is 15 residues. CDR1 and CDR2 (germline): SGHDT, YYEEEE. The V and J ends lost 4 bases and 3 bases respectively, with 17 bases between them. CDR3 sequence reads: CASSRRTAGFYEQYF. The CDR3 region has the DNA TGTGCCAGCAGCCGACGGACAGCGGGGTTCTACGAGCAGTACTTC.

This chain connects TRBV7-9 to TRBJ1-4; 12 bases map to TRBD1. After removal of 4 bases from V and 5 bases from J, the junction contained 11 bases not matched to a gene. Per the germline V gene, CDR1 is SEHNR and CDR2 is FQNEAQ (reference sequence). This CDR3 has 18 residues. The CDR3 sequence: CASSWAPGTGGANEKLFF. The CDR3 DNA follows: TGTGCCAGCAGCTGGGCACCCGGGACAGGGGGCGCGAATGAAAAACTGTTTTTT. Full variable domain (remainder filled in from reference TRBV7-9 and TRBJ1-4): DTGVSQNPRHKITKRGQNVTFRCDPISEHNRLYWYRQTLGQGPEFLTYFQNEAQLEKSRLLSDRFSAERPKGSFSTLEIQRTEQGDSAMYLCASSWAPGTGGANEKLFFGSGTQLSVL.